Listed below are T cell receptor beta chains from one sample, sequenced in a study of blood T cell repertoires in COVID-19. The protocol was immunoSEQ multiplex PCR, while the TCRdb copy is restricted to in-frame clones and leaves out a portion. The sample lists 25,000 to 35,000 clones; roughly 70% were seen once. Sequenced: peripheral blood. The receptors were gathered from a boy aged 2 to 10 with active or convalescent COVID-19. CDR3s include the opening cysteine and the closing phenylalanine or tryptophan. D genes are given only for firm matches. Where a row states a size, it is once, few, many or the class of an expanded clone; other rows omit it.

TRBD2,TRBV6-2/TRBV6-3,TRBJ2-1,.,CASSTGLANEQFF,TGTGCCAGCAGTACCGGACTAGCCAATGAGCAGTTCTTC
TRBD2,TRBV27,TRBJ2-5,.,CASSPRWSGSNHETQYF,TGTGCCAGCAGTCCCCGATGGAGCGGGAGTAATCACGAGACCCAGTACTTC
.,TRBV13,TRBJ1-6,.,CASSPYPSGDILDSPLHF,TGTGCCAGCAGCCCTTACCCGTCGGGAGACATTTTGGATTCACCCCTCCACTTT
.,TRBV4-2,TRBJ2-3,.,CASSQDLTAYLRGPSTDTQYF,TGTGCCAGCAGCCAAGATCTCACCGCTTACTTGCGGGGGCCAAGCACAGATACGCAGTATTTT
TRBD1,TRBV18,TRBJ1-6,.,CASAGQVLGSPLHF,TGTGCCAGCGCTGGACAGGTCCTTGGATCACCCCTCCACTTT
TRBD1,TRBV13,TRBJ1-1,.,CASSLGGQGDPEAFF,TGTGCCAGCAGCTTAGGGGGACAGGGGGACCCTGAAGCTTTCTTT
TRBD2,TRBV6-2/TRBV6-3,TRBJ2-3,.,CASSYPRLAGVFLDTQYF,TGTGCCAGCAGTTACCCGAGACTAGCGGGGGTTTTTTTAGATACGCAGTATTTT
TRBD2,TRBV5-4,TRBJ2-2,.,CASTLLRRGGHTGELFF,TGTGCCAGCACCCTGCTGCGGCGGGGGGGCCACACCGGGGAGCTGTTTTTT
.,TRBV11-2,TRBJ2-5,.,CASSARGGGGRGETQYF,TGTGCCAGCAGCGCTAGAGGGGGTGGGGGTAGGGGAGAGACCCAGTACTTC
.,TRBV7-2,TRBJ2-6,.,CASSLTGRGANVLTF,TGTGCCAGCAGCTTAACAGGTCGAGGGGCCAACGTCCTGACTTTC
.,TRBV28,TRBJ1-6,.,CASQAGGASYNSPLHF,TGTGCCAGCCAGGCGGGGGGCGCTTCCTATAATTCACCCCTCCACTTT
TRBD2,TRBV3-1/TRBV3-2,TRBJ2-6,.,CASSQGSGLAGIRANVLTF,TGTGCCAGCAGCCAAGGCTCGGGACTAGCGGGAATTCGAGCCAACGTCCTGACTTTC
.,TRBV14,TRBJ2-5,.,CASSTGPGTQYF,TGTGCCAGCAGCACCGGTCCGGGGACCCAGTACTTC
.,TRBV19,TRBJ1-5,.,CASSISHHSNQPQHF,TGTGCCAGTAGTATATCCCATCATAGCAATCAGCCCCAGCATTTT
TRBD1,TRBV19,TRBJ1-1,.,CASSRDRVYEAFF,TGTGCCAGTTCCCGGGACAGGGTTTATGAAGCTTTCTTT
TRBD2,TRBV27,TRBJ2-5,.,CASSPRTSGRGETQYF,TGTGCCAGCAGTCCGAGGACTAGCGGGAGAGGAGAGACCCAGTACTTC
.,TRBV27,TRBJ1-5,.,CASSQTGNSNQPQHF,TGTGCCAGCAGCCAGACAGGAAATAGCAATCAGCCCCAGCATTTT
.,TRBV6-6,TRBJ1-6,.,CASNVVETASPLHF,TGTGCCAGCAACGTGGTAGAAACAGCTTCACCCCTCCACTTT
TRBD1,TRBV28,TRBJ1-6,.,CASSPGQGYNSPLHF,TGTGCCAGCAGTCCTGGACAGGGGTATAATTCACCCCTCCACTTT
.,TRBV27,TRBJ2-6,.,CASMRSAGANVLTF,TGTGCCAGCATGAGGTCTGCTGGGGCCAACGTCCTGACTTTC
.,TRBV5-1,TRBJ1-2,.,CASSLPGVDGYTF,TGCGCCAGCAGCTTACCGGGGGTAGATGGCTACACCTTC
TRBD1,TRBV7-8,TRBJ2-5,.,CASSWEKTGTGEQTQYF,TGTGCCAGCAGCTGGGAAAAGACCGGGACAGGGGAACAGACCCAGTACTTC
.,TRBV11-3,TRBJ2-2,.,CASSPKGPVDTGELFF,TGTGCCAGCAGCCCAAAGGGGCCGGTGGACACCGGGGAGCTGTTTTTT
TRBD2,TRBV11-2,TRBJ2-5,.,CASSLKILAGTGTQYF,TGTGCCAGCAGCTTAAAGATATTAGCGGGTACGGGGACCCAGTACTTC
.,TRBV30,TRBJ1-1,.,CAWTSNWNTEAFF,TGTGCCTGGACGAGCAACTGGAACACTGAAGCTTTCTTT
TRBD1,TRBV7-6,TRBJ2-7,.,CASSLERQGVGEQYF,TGTGCCAGCAGCTTAGAACGACAGGGGGTAGGCGAGCAGTACTTC
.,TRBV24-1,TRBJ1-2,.,CATSDSPNRDHGYTF,TGTGCCACCAGTGATTCCCCAAACAGGGATCATGGCTACACCTTC
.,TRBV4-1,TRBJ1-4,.,CASSRQHLNEKLFF,TGCGCCAGCAGTCGACAGCATCTTAATGAAAAACTGTTTTTT
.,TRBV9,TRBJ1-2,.,CASSHSAGVRRVNYGYTF,TGTGCCAGCAGTCACTCGGCCGGGGTTCGGAGGGTTAACTATGGCTACACCTTC
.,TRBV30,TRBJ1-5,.,CAWATGNNQPQHF,TGTGCCTGGGCTACAGGAAACAATCAGCCCCAGCATTTT
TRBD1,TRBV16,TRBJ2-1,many,CASSPSRGSFF,TGTGCCAGCAGCCCCTCCAGGGGGTCGTTCTTC
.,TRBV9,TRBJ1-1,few,CASSPRASNTEAFF,TGTGCCAGCAGCCCGCGGGCATCGAACACTGAAGCTTTCTTT
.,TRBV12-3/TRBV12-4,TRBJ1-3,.,CASRTGGNTIYF,TGTGCCAGCAGGACGGGTGGAAACACCATATATTTT
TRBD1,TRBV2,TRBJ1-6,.,CASSGTGDSPLHF,TGTGCCAGCAGTGGGACAGGGGATTCACCCCTCCACTTT
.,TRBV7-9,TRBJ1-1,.,CASSSVEGGTEAFF,TGTGCCAGCAGTTCGGTCGAGGGAGGCACTGAAGCTTTCTTT
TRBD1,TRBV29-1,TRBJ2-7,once,CSVTTGPYEQYF,TGCAGCGTTACGACAGGGCCCTACGAGCAGTACTTC
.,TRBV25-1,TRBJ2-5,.,CASSGNQGEQETQYF,TGTGCCAGCAGTGGGAACCAGGGCGAACAAGAGACCCAGTACTTC
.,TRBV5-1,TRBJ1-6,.,CASSAGLSSYNSPLHF,TGCGCCAGCAGCGCGGGACTAAGCTCCTATAATTCACCCCTCCACTTT
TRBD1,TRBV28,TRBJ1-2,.,CASSMPWGRGHGYTF,TGTGCCAGCAGTATGCCCTGGGGCAGGGGGCATGGCTACACCTTC
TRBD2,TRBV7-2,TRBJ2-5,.,CASSPGTSGGVLRETQYF,TGTGCCAGCAGCCCAGGGACTAGCGGGGGGGTTTTAAGAGAGACCCAGTACTTC
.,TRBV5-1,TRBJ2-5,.,CASSYDTYQETQYF,TGCGCCAGCAGTTATGACACCTACCAAGAGACCCAGTACTTC
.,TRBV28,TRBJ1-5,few,CASGGDQPQHF,TGTGCCAGCGGAGGAGATCAGCCCCAGCATTTT
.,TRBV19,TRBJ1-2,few,CATSPGRRNGYTF,TGTGCCACCTCCCCGGGGAGAAGAAATGGCTACACCTTC
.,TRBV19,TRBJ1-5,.,CASSLLGQNNQPQHF,TGTGCCAGTAGTCTCCTTGGACAGAATAATCAGCCCCAGCATTTT
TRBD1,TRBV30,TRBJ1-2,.,CAWGRDRPYGYTF,TGTGCCTGGGGCCGGGACAGACCCTATGGCTACACCTTC
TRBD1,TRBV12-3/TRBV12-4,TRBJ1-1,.,CASSQGARTEAFF,TGTGCCAGCAGTCAGGGGGCGCGGACTGAAGCTTTCTTT
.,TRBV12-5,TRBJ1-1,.,CASGLGAQVEAFF,TGTGCTAGTGGTTTGGGGGCACAGGTTGAAGCTTTCTTT
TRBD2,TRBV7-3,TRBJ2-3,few,CASSLRSGGSADTQYF,TGTGCCAGCAGCTTAAGAAGCGGGGGGTCCGCAGATACGCAGTATTTT
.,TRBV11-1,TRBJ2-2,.,CASSPYSFTGELFF,TGTGCCAGCAGCCCGTACTCGTTCACCGGGGAGCTGTTTTTT
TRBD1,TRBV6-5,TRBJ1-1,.,CASSYRTGRDEAFF,TGTGCCAGCAGTTACCGGACAGGGCGGGATGAAGCTTTCTTT
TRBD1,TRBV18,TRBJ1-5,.,CASSSGGSNQPQHF,TGTGCCAGCTCGTCAGGGGGGAGCAATCAGCCCCAGCATTTT
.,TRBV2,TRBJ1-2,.,CASTGQLGGYTF,TGTGCCAGCACCGGACAGTTAGGGGGCTACACCTTC
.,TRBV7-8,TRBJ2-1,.,CASSLNLQAGEQFF,TGTGCCAGCAGCTTAAACCTTCAGGCGGGTGAGCAGTTCTTC